This T cell receptor beta chain was found in a study of Tregs in tolerant kidney transplant recipients. Repertoires were generated with immunoSEQ multiplex PCR, while TCRdb's copy carries only in-frame clones and drops some. The sample holds around 50,000 clones; around 83% are singletons and the top ten take 4% to 6.5%. With regard to this clone: The antigen is undetermined.

Unstimulated Tregs (CD4+CD25+CD127-) and CD4+CD25- non-Tregs were sorted from PBMCs. Regarding the study as a whole: This study did not directly address biological reproducibility.

Sample: CD4+ T cells from blood. The TCR sequence derives from a human donor in good health.

The CDR3 sequence is CASGFFPPGGGNSNQPQHF. DNA of the CDR3: TGTGCTAGTGGTTTTTTTCCCCCGGGGGGGGGAAATAGCAATCAGCCCCAGCATTTT. V is TRBV12-5 and J is TRBJ1-5; tentatively, D is TRBD1 (5 bases). Trimming removed 3 bases from V and 0 bases from J, with 21 bases in between. The CDR3 covers 19 residues. CDR1 and CDR2 from the germline V gene are LGHNT and FRNRAP.